Shown below are 14 T cell receptor beta chains from a single sample sequenced in a study of T cells expressing NK-cell markers. TCRdb re-called the 5' RACE reads; one entry per CDR3 protein, DNA not given. The sample table includes some 440,000 distinct CDR3 sequences. Sequenced: blood T cells: a sorted CD56 or NKG2C T cell subset, CD4+ or CD8+ T cells, or bulk PBMC T cells (not recorded which). The receptor source for this set is a woman aged 50 to 60 in good health.

V usage is TRBV6-5 and J usage is TRBJ2-6; the D call from TCRdb, TRBD1, cannot be confirmed without DNA. The length of the CDR3 is 18 residues. Germline V lookup: CDR1 MNHEY, CDR2 SVGAGI. CDR3 in amino acids: CASSYSRDRFSGANVLTF.

This chain uses TRBV5-5 with TRBJ2-2; lacking DNA, the TRBD2 call made by TCRdb goes unchecked. Germline V gives CDR1 SGHKS, CDR2 YYEKEE (reference sequence). There are 13 residues in the CDR3. The CDR3 protein is CASSGTSNGELFF.

The chain employs TRBV5-1 and TRBJ2-7; checking the TCRdb D call of TRBD2 is not possible without DNA. The CDR3 covers 16 residues. Germline V CDR1 and CDR2: SGHRS, YFSETQ. CDR3 protein: CASRSRASGSSGEQYF.

J is TRBJ2-2 and V is TRBV11-1. CDR1 SGHAT and CDR2 FQDESV come from the germline V gene (reference sequence). The CDR3 is 11 residues long. The CDR3 loop is CASSHGGELFF.

The V gene is TRBV5-1, the J gene TRBJ2-1; TCRdb's assignment of TRBD1 cannot be checked, as there is no DNA. This CDR3 has 14 amino acids. CDR1 and CDR2 from the germline V gene are SGHRS and YFSETQ. CDR3 amino acids: CASSRTGRRNEQFF.

The chain employs TRBV30 and TRBJ1-1; TCRdb gives TRBD1 as the D gene, but with no DNA this cannot be confirmed. Germline assignment: CDR1 GTSNPN and CDR2 SVGIG (reference sequence). The CDR3 covers 13 residues. The CDR3: CAWSRRGGTEAFF.

The chain combines TRBV10-3 with TRBJ1-5; the D call from TCRdb, TRBD1, cannot be confirmed without DNA. This CDR3 comprises 15 residues. Germline CDR1 ENHRY, CDR2 SYGVKD. The CDR3 here is CAISNTDRGEQPQHF.

This chain connects TRBV6-1 to TRBJ1-5; without DNA, the TCRdb call of TRBD1 cannot be checked. Germline lookup yields CDR1 MNHNS and CDR2 SASEGT. This CDR3 region has 13 residues. The CDR3 sequence: CASDLRVRQPQHF.

The chain uses TRBV5-1 and TRBJ2-1; TCRdb picks TRBD2, but there is no DNA to check that call. CDR1 is SGHRS and CDR2 is YFSETQ in the germline V gene. The CDR3 has 20 amino acids. The CDR3 reads CASSLGWTSGRAGRFNEQFF.

The rearrangement joins TRBV2 to TRBJ2-1; the TCRdb call, TRBD2, lacks DNA for checking. This CDR3 spans 14 amino acids. CDR1 is SNHLY and CDR2 is FYNNEI in the germline V gene. The CDR3 sequence is CASSELVIGDEQFF.

The gene calls are TRBV5-1 and TRBJ2-1; TCRdb returns TRBD1, unconfirmable since there is no DNA. Germline V CDR1 and CDR2: SGHRS, YFSETQ. This CDR3 region has 15 residues. The CDR3 loop is CASSLNLRQFHEQFF.

V gene TRBV9 combines with J gene TRBJ1-1; TCRdb reports TRBD1, a call that lacks DNA to check it against. CDR3 length equals 17 residues. CDR1 and CDR2 from the germline V gene are SGDLS and YYNGEE. The CDR3 protein is CASSVAGTGVGNTEAFF.

The chain links TRBV19 to TRBJ2-6; without DNA, the TCRdb call of TRBD1 cannot be checked. Germline-derived CDR1 and CDR2 are LNHDA and SQIVND (reference sequence). CDR3 length equals 17 residues. The CDR3 spells CASSIGQVLSGANVLTF.

The chain is built from TRBV4-1 and TRBJ2-3; with no DNA, the TCRdb D assignment of TRBD2 cannot be verified. Germline V lookup: CDR1 MGHRA, CDR2 YSYEKL. This CDR3 spans 18 amino acids. The CDR3 loop is CASSQGRRSSARPDTQYF.